The rows below give T cell receptor beta chains drawn from one sample of a study of blood T cell repertoires in COVID-19. Clones were sequenced by immunoSEQ multiplex PCR, and TCRdb holds only the in-frame ones, with some missing. The data contain 110,000 or so clones, 70% to 80% of them singletons. Sequencing was carried out using peripheral blood. The receptors here all came from a man aged 70-80 years with acute or convalescent COVID-19. Both conserved end residues are part of each CDR3. D genes are given only for firm matches. Only some rows state a clone size, as once, few, many or a class for expanded clones.

d_gene: TRBD2; j_gene: TRBJ2-7; v_gene: TRBV5-3; abundance: -; CDR3aa: CARSSGLAGEVIEQYF; CDR3nt: TGTGCCAGAAGCTCTGGACTAGCGGGAGAGGTGATCGAGCAGTACTTC
d_gene: TRBD2; j_gene: TRBJ2-7; v_gene: TRBV9; abundance: -; CDR3aa: CASSVEGGRAPYEQYF; CDR3nt: TGTGCCAGCAGCGTAGAAGGCGGGAGGGCCCCGTACGAGCAGTACTTC
d_gene: TRBD1; j_gene: TRBJ2-5; v_gene: TRBV4-3; abundance: -; CDR3aa: CASSSEQGGPQETQYF; CDR3nt: TGCGCCAGCAGCTCAGAACAGGGGGGCCCTCAAGAGACCCAGTACTTC
d_gene: -; j_gene: TRBJ2-7; v_gene: TRBV6-2/TRBV6-3; abundance: once; CDR3aa: CASSRSGISYEQYF; CDR3nt: TGTGCCAGCAGTCGATCCGGGATATCCTACGAGCAGTACTTC
d_gene: -; j_gene: TRBJ1-5; v_gene: TRBV5-1; abundance: -; CDR3aa: CASSLGFSQPQHF; CDR3nt: TGCGCCAGCAGCTTGGGTTTTAGTCAGCCCCAGCATTTT
d_gene: -; j_gene: TRBJ1-6; v_gene: TRBV7-2; abundance: -; CDR3aa: CASSSQRAPLHF; CDR3nt: TGTGCCAGCAGCTCCCAACGTGCGCCCCTCCACTTT
d_gene: -; j_gene: TRBJ2-1; v_gene: TRBV11-2; abundance: -; CDR3aa: CASSSHRYNEQFF; CDR3nt: TGTGCCAGCAGCTCACACCGATACAATGAGCAGTTCTTC
d_gene: TRBD2; j_gene: TRBJ2-1; v_gene: TRBV7-3; abundance: once; CDR3aa: CASSLTTSGGSLGEQFF; CDR3nt: TGTGCCAGCAGCTTAACCACTAGCGGGGGGAGTCTGGGTGAGCAGTTCTTC
d_gene: TRBD1; j_gene: TRBJ1-4; v_gene: TRBV7-9; abundance: -; CDR3aa: CASSPVRDRGVTNEKLFF; CDR3nt: TGTGCCAGCAGCCCGGTTCGGGACAGGGGAGTAACTAATGAAAAACTGTTTTTT
d_gene: -; j_gene: TRBJ1-1; v_gene: TRBV27; abundance: -; CDR3aa: CASKQGFNTEAFF; CDR3nt: TGTGCCAGCAAACAGGGCTTCAACACTGAAGCTTTCTTT
d_gene: TRBD1; j_gene: TRBJ1-4; v_gene: TRBV6-5; abundance: -; CDR3aa: CASSYSIRGDEKLFF; CDR3nt: TGTGCCAGCAGTTACTCGATCAGGGGGGATGAAAAACTGTTTTTT
d_gene: -; j_gene: TRBJ1-2; v_gene: TRBV27; abundance: few; CDR3aa: CASSLEGNYGYTF; CDR3nt: TGTGCCAGCAGTTTAGAGGGTAACTATGGCTACACCTTC
d_gene: TRBD2; j_gene: TRBJ2-2; v_gene: TRBV7-2; abundance: -; CDR3aa: CASTLPKGTSGTGELFF; CDR3nt: TGTGCCAGCACTTTACCAAAGGGGACTAGCGGCACCGGGGAGCTGTTTTTT
d_gene: TRBD1; j_gene: TRBJ2-1; v_gene: TRBV6-5; abundance: -; CDR3aa: CASSLSLGQKHNEQFF; CDR3nt: TGTGCCAGCAGTTTATCCTTGGGACAGAAACACAATGAGCAGTTCTTC
d_gene: -; j_gene: TRBJ1-1; v_gene: TRBV9; abundance: -; CDR3aa: CASSVEGRERTEAFF; CDR3nt: TGTGCCAGCAGCGTAGAAGGGAGGGAGAGAACTGAAGCTTTCTTT
d_gene: -; j_gene: TRBJ1-6; v_gene: TRBV18; abundance: -; CDR3aa: CASSPSREEWSPLHF; CDR3nt: TGTGCCAGCTCACCATCCAGAGAGGAGTGGTCACCCCTCCACTTT
d_gene: -; j_gene: TRBJ1-5; v_gene: TRBV7-2; abundance: -; CDR3aa: CASSLGGGLNQPQHF; CDR3nt: TGTGCCAGCAGCTTAGGTGGAGGCTTGAATCAGCCCCAGCATTTT
d_gene: -; j_gene: TRBJ2-7; v_gene: TRBV28; abundance: -; CDR3aa: CASSLPSYEQYF; CDR3nt: TGTGCCAGCAGTCTTCCCTCCTACGAGCAGTACTTC
d_gene: -; j_gene: TRBJ1-1; v_gene: TRBV18; abundance: -; CDR3aa: CASSPPGHPEAFF; CDR3nt: TGTGCCAGCTCACCGCCGGGACATCCTGAAGCTTTCTTT
d_gene: TRBD1; j_gene: TRBJ2-3; v_gene: TRBV27; abundance: -; CDR3aa: CASSSTGADTQYF; CDR3nt: TGTGCCAGCAGTTCAACAGGGGCAGATACGCAGTATTTT